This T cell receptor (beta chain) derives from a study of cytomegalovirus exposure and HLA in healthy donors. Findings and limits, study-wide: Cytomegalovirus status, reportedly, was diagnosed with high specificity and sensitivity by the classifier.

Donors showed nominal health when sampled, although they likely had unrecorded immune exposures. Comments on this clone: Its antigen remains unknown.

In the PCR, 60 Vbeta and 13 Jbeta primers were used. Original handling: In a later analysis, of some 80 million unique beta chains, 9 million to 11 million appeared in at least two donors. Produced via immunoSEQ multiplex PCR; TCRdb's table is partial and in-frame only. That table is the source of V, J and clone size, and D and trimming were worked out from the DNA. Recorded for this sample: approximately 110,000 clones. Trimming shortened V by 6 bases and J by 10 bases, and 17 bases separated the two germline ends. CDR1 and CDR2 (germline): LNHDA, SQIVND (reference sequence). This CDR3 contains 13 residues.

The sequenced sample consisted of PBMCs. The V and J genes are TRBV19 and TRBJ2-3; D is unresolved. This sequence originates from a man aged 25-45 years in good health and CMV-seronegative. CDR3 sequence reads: CASSPSGSGPQYF. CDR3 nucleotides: TGTGCCAGTAGCCCGTCGGGTTCTGGTCCGCAGTATTTT.